Included here is one TCR beta chain sequence, with context. The CDR3 length is 16 residues. V lost 0 bases to trimming and J lost 4 bases; unmatched junction nucleotides: 8. Germline V lookup: CDR1 LGHDT, CDR2 YNNKEL (reference sequence). The data originate from a study of blood T cell repertoires in COVID-19. Assay: immunoSEQ multiplex PCR; the TCRdb copy retains only in-frame clones and omits some. The sample records around 60,000 clones, 65% to 90% being singletons. The receptor's source is a man aged 40-50 years with acute or convalescent COVID-19. Material: peripheral blood. The chain links TRBV3-1 (or the pseudogene TRBV3-2) to TRBJ2-7, with 8 nucleotides matching TRBD2. The CDR3 DNA reads as TGTGCCAGCAGCCAAGAGGGAAGACTAGCGCGGTACGAGCAGTACTTC. It codes for CASSQEGRLARYEQYF.